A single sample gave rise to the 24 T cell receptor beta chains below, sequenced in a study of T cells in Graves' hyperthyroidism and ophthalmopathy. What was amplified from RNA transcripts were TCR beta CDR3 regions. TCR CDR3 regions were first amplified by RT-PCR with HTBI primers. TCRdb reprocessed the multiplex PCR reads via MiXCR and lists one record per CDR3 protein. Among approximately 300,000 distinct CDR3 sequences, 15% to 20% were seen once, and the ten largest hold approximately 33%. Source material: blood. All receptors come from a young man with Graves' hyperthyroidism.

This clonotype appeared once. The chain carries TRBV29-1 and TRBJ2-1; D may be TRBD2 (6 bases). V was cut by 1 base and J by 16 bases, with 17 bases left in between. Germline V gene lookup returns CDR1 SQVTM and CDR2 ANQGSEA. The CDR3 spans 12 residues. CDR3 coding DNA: TGCAGCGTTGAAGGTCGTGGAGGGGTACACTTCTTC. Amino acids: CSVEGRGGVHFF.

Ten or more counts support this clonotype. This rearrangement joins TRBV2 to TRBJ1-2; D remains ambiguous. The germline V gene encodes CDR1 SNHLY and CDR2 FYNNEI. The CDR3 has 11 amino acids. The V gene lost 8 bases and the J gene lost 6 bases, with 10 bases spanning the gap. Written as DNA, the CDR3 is TGTGCCAGCTCCCGGGGAAATGGCTACACCTTC. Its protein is CASSRGNGYTF.

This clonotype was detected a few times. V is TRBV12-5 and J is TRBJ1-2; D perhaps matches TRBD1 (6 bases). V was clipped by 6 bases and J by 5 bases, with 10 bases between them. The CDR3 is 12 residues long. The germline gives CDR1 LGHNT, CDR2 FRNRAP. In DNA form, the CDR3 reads TGTGCTAGTGGCCCCACAGGGTATGGCTACACCTTC. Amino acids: CASGPTGYGYTF.

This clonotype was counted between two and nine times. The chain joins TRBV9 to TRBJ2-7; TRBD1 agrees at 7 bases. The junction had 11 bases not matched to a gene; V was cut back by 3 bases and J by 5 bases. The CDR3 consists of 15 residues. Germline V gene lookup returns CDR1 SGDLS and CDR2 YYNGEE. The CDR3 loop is CASSGTGDRADEQYF. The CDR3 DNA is TGTGCCAGCAGCGGAACAGGGGATCGCGCGGACGAGCAGTACTTC.

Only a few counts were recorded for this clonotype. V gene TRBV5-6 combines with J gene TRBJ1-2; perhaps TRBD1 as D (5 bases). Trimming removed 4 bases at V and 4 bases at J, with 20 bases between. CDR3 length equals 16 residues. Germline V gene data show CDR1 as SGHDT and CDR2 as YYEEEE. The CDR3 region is CASSQEYGDSGYGYTF. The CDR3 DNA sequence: TGTGCCAGCAGCCAAGAATATGGGGACTCGGGCTATGGCTACACCTTC.

This CDR3 reads CASMGGLRTDTQYF. The CDR3 DNA reads as TGTGCCAGCATGGGGGGCTTGAGGACAGATACGCAGTATTTT. This chain joins TRBV7-2 and TRBJ2-3, with D possibly being TRBD1 or TRBD2 (6 bases each). Germline assignment: CDR1 SGHTA and CDR2 FQGNSA. The CDR3 totals 14 residues. V was cut by 7 bases and J by 3 bases, with 14 bases left in between.

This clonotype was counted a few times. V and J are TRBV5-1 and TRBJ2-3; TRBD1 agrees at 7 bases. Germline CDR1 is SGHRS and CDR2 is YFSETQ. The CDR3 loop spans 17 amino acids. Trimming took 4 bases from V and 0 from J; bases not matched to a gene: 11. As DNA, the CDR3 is TGCGCCAGCAGCGCCCATAGGGGGCGAATTAGCACAGATACGCAGTATTTT. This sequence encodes CASSAHRGRISTDTQYF.

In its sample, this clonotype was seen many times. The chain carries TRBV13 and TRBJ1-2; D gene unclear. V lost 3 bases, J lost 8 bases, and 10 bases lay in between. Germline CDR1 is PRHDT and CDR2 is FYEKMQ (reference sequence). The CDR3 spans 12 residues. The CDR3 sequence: CASSLLSSGYTF. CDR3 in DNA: TGTGCCAGCAGCTTGTTGTCCAGCGGCTACACCTTC.

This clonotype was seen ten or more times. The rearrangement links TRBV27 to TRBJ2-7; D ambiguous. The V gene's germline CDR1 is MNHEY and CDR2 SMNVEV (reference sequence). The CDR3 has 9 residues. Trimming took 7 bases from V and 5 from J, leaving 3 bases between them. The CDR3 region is CASNNEQYF. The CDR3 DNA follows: TGTGCCAGCAATAACGAGCAGTACTTC.

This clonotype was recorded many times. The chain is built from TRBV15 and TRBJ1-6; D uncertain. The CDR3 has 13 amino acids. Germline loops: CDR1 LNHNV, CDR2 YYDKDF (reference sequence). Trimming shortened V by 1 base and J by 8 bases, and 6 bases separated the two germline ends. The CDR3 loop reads CATSRGTDSPLHF. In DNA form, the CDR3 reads TGTGCCACCAGCAGAGGAACAGATTCACCCCTCCACTTT.

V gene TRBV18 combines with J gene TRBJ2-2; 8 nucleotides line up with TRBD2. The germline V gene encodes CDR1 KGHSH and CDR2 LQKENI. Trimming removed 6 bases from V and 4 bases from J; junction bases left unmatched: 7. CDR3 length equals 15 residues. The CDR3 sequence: CASSQQRESTGELFF. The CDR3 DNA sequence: TGTGCCAGCTCCCAACAGCGGGAGAGCACCGGGGAGCTGTTTTTT.

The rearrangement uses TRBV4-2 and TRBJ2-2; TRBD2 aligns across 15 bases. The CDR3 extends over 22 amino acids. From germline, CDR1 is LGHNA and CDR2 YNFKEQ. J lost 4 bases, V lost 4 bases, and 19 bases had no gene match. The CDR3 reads CASSRETGTSGRTPSSTGELFF. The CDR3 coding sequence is TGTGCCAGCAGCCGGGAAACCGGGACTAGCGGGAGGACCCCAAGCAGCACCGGGGAGCTGTTTTTT.

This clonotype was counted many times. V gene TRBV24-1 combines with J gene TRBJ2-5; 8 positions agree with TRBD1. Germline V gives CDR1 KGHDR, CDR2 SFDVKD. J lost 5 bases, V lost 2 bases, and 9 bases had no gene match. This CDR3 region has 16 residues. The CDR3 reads CATSDSRRRGRETQYF. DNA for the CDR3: TGTGCCACCAGTGATTCTCGCCGCAGGGGGCGCGAGACCCAGTACTTC.

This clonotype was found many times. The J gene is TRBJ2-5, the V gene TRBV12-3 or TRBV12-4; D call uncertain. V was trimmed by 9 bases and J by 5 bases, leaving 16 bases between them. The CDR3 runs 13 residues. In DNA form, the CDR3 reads TGTGCCAGTTATTCGGACGATGGGGAGACCCAGTACTTC. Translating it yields CASYSDDGETQYF.

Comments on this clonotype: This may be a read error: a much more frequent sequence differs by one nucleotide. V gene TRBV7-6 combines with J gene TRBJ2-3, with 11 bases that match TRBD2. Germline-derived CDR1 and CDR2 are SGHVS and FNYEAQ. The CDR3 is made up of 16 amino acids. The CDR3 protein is CASSPTLAGVFNTRYF. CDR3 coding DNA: TGTGCCAGCAGTCCCACACTAGCGGGAGTATTTAATACGCGGTATTTT. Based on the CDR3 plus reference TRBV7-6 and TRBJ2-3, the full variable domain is GAGVSQSPRYKVTKRGQDVALRCDPISGHVSLYWYRQALGQGPEFLTYFNYEAQQDKSGLPNDRFSAERPEGSISTLTIQRTEQRDSAMYRCASSPTLAGVFNTRYFGPGTRLTVL.

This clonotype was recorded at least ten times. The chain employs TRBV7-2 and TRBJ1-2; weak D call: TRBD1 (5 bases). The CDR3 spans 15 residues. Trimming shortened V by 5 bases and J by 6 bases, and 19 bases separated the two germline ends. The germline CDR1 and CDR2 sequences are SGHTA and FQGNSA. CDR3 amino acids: CASSRDWGVGDGYTF. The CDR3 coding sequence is TGTGCCAGCAGCCGAGATTGGGGTGTGGGGGATGGCTACACCTTC.

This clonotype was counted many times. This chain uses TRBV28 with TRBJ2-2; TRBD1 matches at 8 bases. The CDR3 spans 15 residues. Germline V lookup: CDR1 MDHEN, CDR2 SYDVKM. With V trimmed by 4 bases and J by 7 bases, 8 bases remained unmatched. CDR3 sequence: CASSWGAGGIGELFF. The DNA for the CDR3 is TGTGCCAGCAGTTGGGGGGCAGGGGGCATCGGGGAGCTGTTTTTT.

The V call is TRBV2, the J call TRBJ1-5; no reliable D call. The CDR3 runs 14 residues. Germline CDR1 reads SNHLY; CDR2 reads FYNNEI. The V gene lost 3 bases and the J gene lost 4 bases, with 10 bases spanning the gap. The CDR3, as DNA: TGTGCCAGCAGTGATCGGGCCGGGAATCAGCCCCAGCATTTT. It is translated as CASSDRAGNQPQHF.

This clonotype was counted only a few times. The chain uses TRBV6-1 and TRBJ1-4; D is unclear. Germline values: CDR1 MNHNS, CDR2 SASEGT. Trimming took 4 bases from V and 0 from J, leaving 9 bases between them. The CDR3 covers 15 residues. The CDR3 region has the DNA TGTGCCAGCAGTGTTGGATATGCAACTAATGAAAAACTGTTTTTT. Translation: CASSVGYATNEKLFF.

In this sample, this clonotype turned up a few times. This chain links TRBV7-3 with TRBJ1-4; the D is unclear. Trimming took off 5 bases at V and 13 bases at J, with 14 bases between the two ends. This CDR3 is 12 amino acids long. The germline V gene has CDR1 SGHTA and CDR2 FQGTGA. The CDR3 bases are TGTGCCAGCAGCCCCGATGGAAGGAGACTGTTTTTT. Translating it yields CASSPDGRRLFF.

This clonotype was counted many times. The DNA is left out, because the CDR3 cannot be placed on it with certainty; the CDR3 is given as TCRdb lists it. The CDR3 sequence is CASSTISLDRLDQETQYF. The V and J genes are TRBV5-6 and TRBJ2-5; the table's TRBD1 call for D was not verified on the DNA. Per germline, CDR1 SGHDT and CDR2 YYEEEE. The CDR3 is 18 residues long, ends included.

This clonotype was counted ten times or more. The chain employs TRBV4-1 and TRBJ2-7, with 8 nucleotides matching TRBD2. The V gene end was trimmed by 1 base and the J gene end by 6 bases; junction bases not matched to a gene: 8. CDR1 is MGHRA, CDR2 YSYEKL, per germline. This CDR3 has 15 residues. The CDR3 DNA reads TGCGCCAGCAGCCAAGTTCGAGCGGGAGCTTCCGAGCAGTACTTC. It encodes CASSQVRAGASEQYF.

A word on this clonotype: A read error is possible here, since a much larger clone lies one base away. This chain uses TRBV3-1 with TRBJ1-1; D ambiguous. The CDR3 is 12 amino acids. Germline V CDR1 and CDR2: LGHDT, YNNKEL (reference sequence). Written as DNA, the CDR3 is TGTGCCAGCAGTTTAGGTACGGCTGAAGCTCTCTTT. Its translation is CASSLGTAEALF.

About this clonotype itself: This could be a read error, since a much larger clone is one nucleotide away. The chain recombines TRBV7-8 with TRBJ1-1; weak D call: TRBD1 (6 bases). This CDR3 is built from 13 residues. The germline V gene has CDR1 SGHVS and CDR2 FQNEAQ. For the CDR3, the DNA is TGTGCCAGCAGCTTAGCGTCCTTAGGGGGAGCTCTCTTT. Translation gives CASSLASLGGALF.